This TCR beta chain emerged from a study of blood T cell repertoires in COVID-19. The wider study: Italy, Spain and the United States were the sources of the convalescent and acute COVID-19 samples.

V shed 3 bases and J shed 5 bases, with 11 bases lying between them. Germline V gives CDR1 MNHEY, CDR2 SMNVEV (reference sequence). The length of the CDR3 is 13 residues. Authors' analysis steps: By means of reference gene primer amplification, nucleated cell counts were estimated. Generated by immunoSEQ multiplex PCR, the TCRdb table keeps only in-frame clones and is missing some. That table gives V, J and clone size, and the DNA gave D and trimming. The table has around 250,000 clones, around 83% seen once. The receptor's source is a middle-aged man with active or convalescent COVID-19. V is TRBV27 and J is TRBJ2-7; D possibly corresponds to TRBD1 (6 bases). Sample: peripheral blood. The CDR3 DNA follows: TGTGCCAGCAGTTTTAGACAGGCCAACGAGCAGTACTTC. This gives the protein CASSFRQANEQYF.